This T cell receptor beta chain was sequenced during a study of technical replicates of blood from several donors. This clone was found once. The CDR3 is 14 amino acids. Germline V gene lookup returns CDR1 MNHEY and CDR2 SVGAGI. Trimming pared 2 bases from V and 2 bases from J, leaving 10 bases between. Only in-frame clones appear in the TCRdb table, and some are missing; sequencing was by immunoSEQ multiplex PCR. The table records 13,000 to 15,000 clones, roughly 80% of them present only once. Sequencing input: PBMCs. This receptor was taken from a human donor in good health. The chain carries TRBV6-5 and TRBJ2-7; D is perhaps TRBD2 (5 bases). In DNA, the CDR3 is TGTGCCAGCAGTTACGGAGGCGGAACCTACGAGCAGTACTTC. Its translation is CASSYGGGTYEQYF.